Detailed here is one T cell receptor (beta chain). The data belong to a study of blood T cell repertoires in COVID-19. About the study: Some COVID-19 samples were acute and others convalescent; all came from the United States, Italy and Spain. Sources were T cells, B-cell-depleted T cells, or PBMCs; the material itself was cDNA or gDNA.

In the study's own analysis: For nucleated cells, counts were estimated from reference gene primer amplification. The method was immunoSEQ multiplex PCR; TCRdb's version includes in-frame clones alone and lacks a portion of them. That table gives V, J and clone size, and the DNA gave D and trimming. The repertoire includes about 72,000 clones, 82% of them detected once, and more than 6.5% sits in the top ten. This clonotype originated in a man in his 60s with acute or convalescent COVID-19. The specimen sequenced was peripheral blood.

The CDR3 loop is CASSFDFTDTQYF. The CDR3, as DNA: TGTGCCAGCAGTTTTGACTTCACAGATACGCAGTATTTT. This chain connects TRBV12-3 or TRBV12-4 to TRBJ2-3; D is unclear. The length of the CDR3 is 13 residues. Trimming cost V 3 bases and J 2 bases, with 6 bases left between them.